These 28 T cell receptor beta chains share one sample of origin, sequenced in a study of cytomegalovirus exposure and HLA in healthy donors. This PCR relied on a set of 60 Vbeta primers and 13 Jbeta primers. TCRdb's table, derived via immunoSEQ multiplex PCR, lists solely in-frame clones and lacks some. This table has around 150,000 clones, roughly 80% appearing once. The sequenced material came from PBMCs. Source of these receptors: a male donor in good health and CMV-seropositive.

The chain has TRBV6-7 and TRBJ1-1, with 8 bases matching TRBD1. TRBV6-7 is filed as an ORF, its function uncertain. After removal of 4 bases from V and 1 base from J, the junction contained 8 bases not matched to a gene. The CDR3 is made up of 16 amino acids. The CDR3 is CASSWAKQGGNTEAFF. The CDR3 DNA reads as TGTGCCAGCAGTTGGGCGAAACAGGGGGGGAACACTGAAGCTTTCTTT.

This clone came up once. V gene TRBV5-4 combines with J gene TRBJ1-4, with TRBD1 identical over 7 bases. Germline lookup yields CDR1 SGHNT and CDR2 YYREEE (reference sequence). The J segment lost 6 bases and the V segment lost 0 bases, leaving 11 bases of the junction unmatched. The CDR3 is 17 amino acids. The CDR3 loop reads CASSLVSLGRGDEKLFF. The CDR3 coding sequence is TGTGCCAGCAGCTTGGTGTCATTGGGCAGGGGGGATGAAAAACTGTTTTTT.

V gene TRBV30 combines with J gene TRBJ1-1; a possible D gene is TRBD1 (5 bases). This CDR3 spans 11 amino acids. CDR1 and CDR2 (germline): GTSNPN, SVGIG (reference sequence). V gave up 5 bases and J gave up 10 bases, with 14 bases separating them. Written as DNA, the CDR3 is TGTGCCTGGGGTTCGGGGGGGTCAGCTTTCTTT. Translated, it gives CAWGSGGSAFF.

This sequence joins TRBV11-2 and TRBJ2-2; TRBD2 aligns across 7 bases. CDR1 is SGHAT, CDR2 FQNNGV, per germline. CDR3 size: 16 residues. V gave up 4 bases and J gave up 3 bases; unmatched junction bases: 8. In DNA, the CDR3 is TGTGCCAGCAGCTCTATGGCGGGGGAGGACACCGGGGAGCTGTTTTTT. Protein: CASSSMAGEDTGELFF.

As for this clone: At the DNA level, this CDR3 is encoded by other sequences in the same sample as well. The V call is TRBV30, the J call TRBJ2-3; a possible D gene is TRBD2 (6 bases). V lost 0 bases to trimming and J lost 0 bases, with 13 bases between them. CDR1 is GTSNPN and CDR2 is SVGIG in the germline V gene (reference sequence). The CDR3 spans 16 residues. This chain's CDR3 is CAWSVLSGTSTDTQYF. The DNA of the CDR3 is TGTGCCTGGAGTGTTCTTAGCGGAACTAGCACAGATACGCAGTATTTT.

The J gene is TRBJ1-1, the V gene TRBV5-8, with 8 bases aligning to TRBD1. V was pared by 2 bases and J by 0 bases, with 3 bases of the junction left unmatched. This CDR3 has 15 amino acids. Germline CDR1 reads SGHTS; CDR2 reads YDEGEE. The CDR3 DNA follows: TGTGCCAGCAGCTTCTACAGGGGGATGAACACTGAAGCTTTCTTT. Its translation: CASSFYRGMNTEAFF.

This clone was recorded a few times. The J gene is TRBJ2-7, the V gene TRBV4-1, with D possibly being TRBD1 (6 bases). V was cut by 0 bases and J by 2 bases, with 11 bases left in between. This CDR3 comprises 15 residues. Germline values: CDR1 MGHRA, CDR2 YSYEKL. CDR3 protein: CASSQEFGGPYEQYF. In DNA form, the CDR3 reads TGCGCCAGCAGCCAAGAGTTTGGGGGCCCCTACGAGCAGTACTTC.

This rearrangement joins TRBV27 to TRBJ2-1, with 10 bases lining up with TRBD1. The CDR3 is made up of 14 amino acids. Trimming at V came to 6 bases and at J to 7 bases, leaving 6 bases not matched to a gene. Germline CDR1 reads MNHEY; CDR2 reads SMNVEV (reference sequence). The CDR3 DNA is TGTGCCAGCAGGACAGGGGGCGCGGGTAATGAGCAGTTCTTC. Amino acid sequence: CASRTGGAGNEQFF.

The chain employs TRBV7-8 and TRBJ2-3; 7 bases agree with TRBD1. The V gene end was trimmed by 5 bases and the J gene end by 4 bases; junction bases not matched to a gene: 18. The germline V gene has CDR1 SGHVS and CDR2 FQNEAQ. The CDR3 spans 18 residues. CDR3 nucleotide sequence: TGTGCCAGCAGCCCCCTGGTTCTGGGGCAGGGGGTCTCAGATACGCAGTATTTT. The encoded protein is CASSPLVLGQGVSDTQYF.

As for this clone: One junction end does not reproduce the germline sequence, and a read error may be involved. The chain is built from TRBV5-6 and TRBJ2-6; 7 bases map to TRBD2. The CDR3 covers 16 residues. The germline V gene has CDR1 SGHDT and CDR2 YYEEEE. The CDR3 sequence: CASSAGVSSGANGLTF. The CDR3 nucleotides are TGTGCCAGCAGTGCGGGGGTTAGCTCTGGGGCCAACGGCCTGACTTTC.

This rearrangement joins TRBV7-2 to TRBJ2-7; the D gene is possibly TRBD1 (6 bases). Germline-derived CDR1 and CDR2 are SGHTA and FQGNSA. V lost 1 base and J 5 bases, leaving 15 bases between the germline ends. CDR3 length equals 15 residues. CDR3 sequence (DNA): TGTGCCAGCAGCTTAGACAGGGTTTTTGGCGACGAGCAGTACTTC. Residues: CASSLDRVFGDEQYF. Looking up the rest from reference TRBV7-2 and TRBJ2-7 gives the full variable domain: GAGVSQSPSNKVTEKGKDVELRCDPISGHTALYWYRQSLGQGLEFLIYFQGNSAPDKSGLPSDRFSAERTGGSVSTLTIQRTQQEDSAVYLCASSLDRVFGDEQYFGPGTRLTVT.

A single count supports this clone. The chain recombines TRBV2 with TRBJ2-5; 10 nucleotides align to TRBD2. The CDR3 runs to 15 residues. The germline V gene encodes CDR1 SNHLY and CDR2 FYNNEI. The J segment lost 0 bases and the V segment lost 5 bases, leaving 3 bases of the junction unmatched. The CDR3 reads CASSRSGGYQETQYF. CDR3 DNA: TGTGCCAGCAGTCGTAGCGGGGGGTACCAAGAGACCCAGTACTTC.

The chain is built from TRBV30 and TRBJ2-2, with a tentative D call TRBD2 (7 bases). Germline CDR1 and CDR2: GTSNPN and SVGIG (reference sequence). V shed 5 bases and J shed 7 bases, with 17 bases lying between them. There are 14 residues in the CDR3. CDR3 sequence: CAWLGGGQVGELFF. CDR3 in DNA: TGTGCCTGGTTGGGGGGGGGCCAAGTCGGGGAGCTGTTTTTT.

The genes are TRBV4-1 and TRBJ2-1, with 11 bases aligning to TRBD2. Germline V gene lookup returns CDR1 MGHRA and CDR2 YSYEKL. The CDR3 has 16 residues. Trimming removed 0 bases from V and 7 bases from J; junction bases left unmatched: 5. The DNA of the CDR3 is TGCGCCAGCAGCCAAGAGAGGACTAGCGGGTGGAATGAGCAGTTCTTC. This sequence encodes CASSQERTSGWNEQFF.

CDR3 loop: CASNLGFANTEAFF. CDR3 sequence (DNA): TGCGCCAGCAACCTAGGATTTGCGAACACTGAAGCTTTCTTT. V usage is TRBV5-1 and J usage is TRBJ1-1; D gene uncertain. Per germline, CDR1 SGHRS and CDR2 YFSETQ. The CDR3 runs to 14 residues. V was cut by 6 bases and J by 1 base, with 13 bases left in between.

The chain employs TRBV7-8 and TRBJ2-5; D not resolved. The germline V gene has CDR1 SGHVS and CDR2 FQNEAQ. The CDR3 has 12 amino acids. V shed 3 bases and J shed 3 bases, with 5 bases lying between them. The CDR3 nucleotides read TGTGCCAGCAGCTTGAGCGAAGAGACCCAGTACTTC. Its protein product is CASSLSEETQYF. Supplemented by reference TRBV7-8 and TRBJ2-5, the full variable domain reads GAGVSQSPRYKVAKRGQDVALRCDPISGHVSLFWYQQALGQGPEFLTYFQNEAQLDKSGLPSDRFFAERPEGSVSTLKIQRTQQEDSAVYLCASSLSEETQYFGPGTRLLVL.

V is TRBV5-8 and J is TRBJ2-7; D not resolved. Deletions cut 1 base from V and 3 bases from J, with 11 bases between. Germline CDR1 and CDR2: SGHTS and YDEGEE. The CDR3 has 14 residues. CDR3 coding DNA: TGTGCCAGCAGCTTGTGGTCCGGGTTCTACGAGCAGTACTTC. Its translation is CASSLWSGFYEQYF.

The gene calls are TRBV11-3 and TRBJ1-1; 7 bases line up with TRBD1. The ends lost 1 base at V and 4 bases at J; junction bases unmatched: 0. Looked up from germline, CDR1 is SGHNT and CDR2 is YENEEA. CDR3 length: 13 residues. The CDR3 region has the DNA TGTGCCAGCAGCTTAGCAGGGGGCACTGAAGCTTTCTTT. The encoded protein is CASSLAGGTEAFF.

The chain couples TRBV6-1 to TRBJ1-4; 7 bases agree with TRBD1. Germline CDR1 and CDR2: MNHNS and SASEGT. CDR3 size: 14 residues. V trimming: 6 bases; J trimming: 11 bases; junction bases outside the gene matches: 12. CDR3 residues: CASRPGQKSRKLFF. The CDR3 bases are TGTGCCAGCAGACCGGGACAGAAGTCGAGGAAACTGTTTTTT.

This clone was seen more than once but under ten times. V and J are TRBV5-8 and TRBJ1-1; 7 bases align to TRBD1. Looked up from germline, CDR1 is SGHTS and CDR2 is YDEGEE. V was clipped by 4 bases and J by 10 bases; unmatched bases: 10. The CDR3 spans 13 residues. The CDR3 DNA sequence: TGTGCCAGCAGCCAAGGACAGGTAGTAGTAGCTTTCTTT. This gives the protein CASSQGQVVVAFF.

To note about this clone: The same CDR3 arises from other DNA sequences in this sample as well. The chain uses TRBV28 and TRBJ2-3, with TRBD2 matching 9 bases. Per germline, CDR1 MDHEN and CDR2 SYDVKM. V gave up 6 bases and J gave up 2 bases; unmatched junction bases: 3. This CDR3 region has 14 residues. The CDR3 DNA sequence: TGTGCCAGCAGCTTAGCGGGAGCCACAGATACGCAGTATTTT. Its translation: CASSLAGATDTQYF.

The chain joins TRBV5-5 to TRBJ2-3; TRBD2 matches at 14 bases. CDR1 and CDR2 from the germline V gene are SGHKS and YYEKEE (reference sequence). The CDR3 is 17 residues long. Losses at the gene ends were 5 bases for V and 0 bases for J; bases not matched to a gene: 5. The CDR3 loop reads CASRVRTSGGSTDTQYF. In DNA form, the CDR3 reads TGTGCCAGCAGGGTAAGGACTAGCGGGGGGAGCACAGATACGCAGTATTTT.

CDR3 loop: CASSLDRVGGNTIYF. The CDR3 nucleotides read TGTGCCAGCAGCCTGGACAGGGTGGGTGGAAACACCATATATTTT. The chain combines TRBV28 with TRBJ1-3, with TRBD1 matching over 8 bases. This CDR3 spans 15 amino acids. Losses at the gene ends were 6 bases for V and 3 bases for J; bases not matched to a gene: 7. Germline V gene data show CDR1 as MDHEN and CDR2 as SYDVKM.

The chain has TRBV5-8 and TRBJ1-1; maybe TRBD1 (5 bases). Germline V lookup: CDR1 SGHTS, CDR2 YDEGEE. This CDR3 contains 13 residues. The V end was cut by 8 bases, the J end by 5 bases, with 16 bases between. Here the CDR3 reads CARLQDPGTEAFF. Here the CDR3 DNA reads TGTGCCAGACTACAGGACCCCGGGACTGAAGCTTTCTTT.

This clone has only a few counts. The chain recombines TRBV10-3 with TRBJ1-1; no clear D gene. Trimming pared 3 bases from V and 1 base from J, leaving 6 bases between. CDR1 ENHRY and CDR2 SYGVKD come from the germline V gene. CDR3 length: 13 amino acids. CDR3 residues: CAISDSGNTEAFF. The DNA for the CDR3 is TGTGCCATCAGTGACTCAGGGAACACTGAAGCTTTCTTT.

V and J are TRBV11-2 and TRBJ2-5; D unclear. This CDR3 has 14 amino acids. Between the trimmed V and J ends, which lost 2 bases and 5 bases, there was a span of 12 bases. CDR1 SGHAT and CDR2 FQNNGV come from the germline V gene. The CDR3 region is CASSLSPRPETQYF. The CDR3 bases are TGTGCCAGCAGCTTAAGCCCTAGACCGGAGACCCAGTACTTC.

Comments on this clone: Compared with germline, one end of the junction differs, possibly owing to a read error. The chain carries TRBV6-6 and TRBJ1-2; a possible D gene is TRBD1 (6 bases). This CDR3 has 12 amino acids. Germline assignment: CDR1 MNHNY and CDR2 SVGAGI (reference sequence). The DNA of the CDR3 is TGTGCCAGCAGTGACTCAGGGGTCGGCTACACCTTC. Translation: CASSDSGVGYTF.

This rearrangement joins TRBV28 to TRBJ2-1, with 7 bases aligning to TRBD2. V was clipped by 6 bases and J by 2 bases; unmatched bases: 10. The CDR3 is 16 amino acids. The germline V gene has CDR1 MDHEN and CDR2 SYDVKM. The CDR3, as DNA: TGTGCCAGCAGGCGAAGGACTAGTTTTACCTACAATGAGCAGTTCTTC. Translating gives CASRRRTSFTYNEQFF. The full variable domain, its missing parts supplied by reference TRBV28 and TRBJ2-1, is DVKVTQSSRYLVKRTGEKVFLECVQDMDHENMFWYRQDPGLGLRLIYFSYDVKMKEKGDIPEGYSVSREKKERFSLILESASTNQTSMYLCASRRRTSFTYNEQFFGPGTRLTVL.